The rows below give T cell receptor beta chains drawn from one sample of a study of T cell repertoires in cytomegalovirus infection. TCRdb reprocessed the reads via MiXCR and lists one record per CDR3 protein. This table has about 150,000 distinct CDR3 sequences, less than 25% appearing once. The sequencing sample was made of PBMCs. These receptors were taken from a human donor in good health (CMV status not recorded). Some clones in this sample may be carry-over from other donors' samples. Both conserved end residues are part of each CDR3. The D gene is left open where the match is weak. Size values are once, few and many counts, or a class for expanded clones, and some rows have none.

j_gene	v_gene	d_gene	abundance	CDR3aa	CDR3nt
TRBJ2-1	TRBV14	.	.	CASSQAPNGGYEQFF	TGTGCCAGCAGCCAAGCGCCAAACGGTGGCTATGAGCAGTTCTTC
TRBJ1-4	TRBV23-1	.	.	CASSQANGIEGPGLEKLFF	TGCGCCAGCAGTCAAGCTAATGGGATTGAAGGTCCGGGGCTCGAAAAACTGTTTTTT
TRBJ2-7	TRBV7-2	TRBD2	.	CASSVLAGAYEQYF	TGTGCCAGCAGCGTCTTAGCGGGGGCCTACGAGCAGTACTTC
TRBJ2-2	TRBV5-6	TRBD1	.	CASSLGQGGLWELFF	TGTGCCAGCAGCTTGGGACAGGGGGGGCTTTGGGAGCTGTTTTTT
TRBJ1-1	TRBV6-8	TRBD1	.	CASSYSRTGVANTEAFF	TGTGCCAGCAGTTACTCGAGGACAGGGGTCGCGAACACTGAAGCTTTCTTT
TRBJ2-3	TRBV7-2	TRBD2	many	CASSRGERLTDTQYF	TGTGCCAGCAGCCGGGGGGAAAGACTCACAGATACGCAGTATTTT
TRBJ1-2	TRBV9	TRBD1	many	CASSAKGQEVFYGYTF	TGTGCCAGCAGCGCTAAGGGACAGGAGGTCTTCTATGGCTACACCTTC
TRBJ2-1	TRBV20-1	.	few	CSVPGSPSYNEQFF	TGCAGTGTTCCCGGGAGCCCCTCCTACAATGAGCAGTTCTTC
TRBJ1-6	TRBV4-3	TRBD1	once	CASSRTRSGGVNSPLHF	TGCGCCAGCAGCCGCACTCGATCAGGGGGAGTTAATTCACCCCTCCACTTT
TRBJ2-2	TRBV11-2	.	.	CASSLLRANTGELFF	TGTGCCAGCAGCTTATTGAGGGCGAACACCGGGGAGCTGTTTTTT
TRBJ1-5	TRBV7-2	TRBD1	many	CASSLVDRTDQPQHF	TGTGCCAGCAGCTTAGTGGACAGGACGGATCAGCCCCAGCATTTT
TRBJ2-7	TRBV10-3	.	few	CAIRFGEGGYEQYF	TGTGCCATCAGATTCGGGGAAGGGGGCTACGAGCAGTACTTC
TRBJ2-1	TRBV7-6	TRBD2	once	CASSFELASGRVGEQFF	TGTGCCAGCAGCTTTGAGCTTGCAAGCGGGAGGGTAGGCGAGCAGTTCTTC
TRBJ2-6	TRBV10-3	.	few	CAISGETGANVLTF	TGTGCCATCAGTGGGGAAACTGGGGCCAACGTCCTGACTTTC
TRBJ2-7	TRBV7-6	.	many	CASSPDGGYEQYF	TGTGCCAGCAGCCCAGACGGAGGCTACGAGCAGTACTTC
TRBJ1-6	TRBV4-1	.	.	CASSQDDLENSPLHF	TGCGCCAGCAGCCAAGATGATCTTGAGAATTCACCCCTCCACTTT
TRBJ2-3	TRBV12-3/TRBV12-4	.	.	CASSLRGRERTDTQYF	TGTGCCAGCAGTTTACGGGGGAGAGAACGCACAGATACGCAGTATTTT
TRBJ2-7	TRBV7-9	TRBD1	many	CASGPRDRFYEQYF	TGTGCCAGCGGACCAAGGGACAGATTCTACGAGCAGTACTTC
TRBJ2-5	TRBV5-6	.	few	CASSLPDWKETQYF	TGTGCCAGCAGCTTGCCAGACTGGAAAGAGACCCAGTACTTC
TRBJ2-2	TRBV6-1	.	.	CASGDGELFF	TGTGCCAGCGGTGACGGGGAGCTGTTTTTT
TRBJ2-7	TRBV7-2	TRBD1	many	CASSLGTGGGYEQYF	TGTGCCAGCAGCTTAGGGACAGGGGGTGGGTACGAGCAGTACTTC
TRBJ2-5	TRBV3-1	.	.	CASSQGSERRKTQYF	TGTGCCAGCAGCCAAGGTTCAGAGAGGCGGAAGACCCAGTACTTC
TRBJ2-1	TRBV7-2	TRBD2	many	CASSSRRAGGRDEQFF	TGTGCCAGCAGCTCCCGTAGAGCGGGGGGGCGAGACGAGCAGTTCTTC
TRBJ2-7	TRBV29-1	TRBD2	few	CSVVREDSYEQYF	TGCAGCGTTGTGCGGGAGGACTCCTACGAGCAGTACTTC
TRBJ1-1	TRBV7-2	.	few	CASSATEKGAFF	TGTGCCAGCAGCGCTACAGAGAAGGGAGCTTTCTTT
TRBJ2-5	TRBV7-2	.	.	CASSSDTGSGETQYF	TGTGCCAGCAGCTCCGATACAGGGTCGGGAGAGACCCAGTACTTC
TRBJ1-2	TRBV7-2	.	many	CASSFILRVPYGYTF	TGTGCCAGCAGCTTCATCCTCCGGGTCCCCTATGGCTACACCTTC
TRBJ1-2	TRBV5-5	TRBD1	.	CASSYLGQGADGYTF	TGTGCCAGCAGCTACCTAGGACAGGGGGCAGATGGCTACACCTTC
TRBJ2-3	TRBV27	TRBD2	.	CASSPRISGADTQYF	TGTGCCAGCAGCCCTCGAATTAGCGGGGCAGATACGCAGTATTTT
TRBJ2-2	TRBV29-1	.	few	CSVLDPLNTGELFF	TGCAGCGTTTTGGACCCGCTTAACACCGGGGAGCTGTTTTTT
TRBJ1-5	TRBV7-8	.	many	CASSLAGMGSNQPQHF	TGTGCCAGCAGCTTAGCAGGGATGGGGAGCAATCAGCCCCAGCATTTT
TRBJ1-1	TRBV19	.	.	CASSTQDGLNTEAFF	TGTGCCAGTAGTACCCAGGACGGACTGAACACTGAAGCTTTCTTT
TRBJ1-5	TRBV20-1	.	.	CSASTGGYQPQHF	TGCAGTGCTAGCACGGGAGGGTATCAGCCCCAGCATTTT
TRBJ2-3	TRBV20-1	TRBD2	.	CSALAGVTDTQYF	TGCAGTGCTTTAGCGGGAGTTACAGATACGCAGTATTTT
TRBJ1-5	TRBV4-1	.	once	CASSQDAGLRNQPQHF	TGCGCCAGCAGCCAAGATGCGGGGTTACGCAATCAGCCCCAGCATTTT
TRBJ1-1	TRBV7-2	.	many	CASSLDRGRNTEAFF	TGTGCCAGCAGCTTGGATCGGGGGAGAAACACTGAAGCTTTCTTT
TRBJ2-1	TRBV7-2	.	few	CASSAEPRVRNEQFF	TGTGCCAGCAGCGCCGAGCCTCGGGTTAGAAATGAGCAGTTCTTC
TRBJ2-7	TRBV27	.	once	CASSGANPVYEQYF	TGTGCCAGCAGCGGGGCCAATCCGGTCTACGAGCAGTACTTC
TRBJ2-2	TRBV5-1	.	few	CASSVLARNTGELFF	TGCGCCAGCAGCGTGCTAGCGCGAAACACCGGGGAGCTGTTTTTT
TRBJ2-1	TRBV6-6	TRBD1	.	CASSPGTDYNEQFF	TGTGCCAGCAGTCCCGGGACAGATTACAATGAGCAGTTCTTC
TRBJ2-1	TRBV28	.	many	CASSPRLDYNEQFF	TGTGCCAGCAGTCCCCGACTAGATTACAATGAGCAGTTCTTC
TRBJ1-5	TRBV20-1	.	.	CSATSLRPTSDQPQHF	TGCAGTGCTACTTCCCTCAGGCCTACCTCTGATCAGCCCCAGCATTTT
TRBJ1-2	TRBV4-3	.	.	CASSNWGGGYTF	TGCGCCAGCAGCAACTGGGGTGGCGGCTACACCTTC
TRBJ1-2	TRBV28	TRBD1	.	CASSERGRNYGYTF	TGTGCCAGCAGTGAAAGGGGGCGAAACTATGGCTACACCTTC
TRBJ1-4	TRBV7-9	TRBD1	few	CASSTDRDRNEKLFF	TGTGCCAGCAGTACAGACAGGGACCGTAATGAAAAACTGTTTTTT
TRBJ2-7	TRBV20-1	.	.	CSASRAGDEQYF	TGCAGTGCTAGCCGGGCCGGCGACGAGCAGTACTTC